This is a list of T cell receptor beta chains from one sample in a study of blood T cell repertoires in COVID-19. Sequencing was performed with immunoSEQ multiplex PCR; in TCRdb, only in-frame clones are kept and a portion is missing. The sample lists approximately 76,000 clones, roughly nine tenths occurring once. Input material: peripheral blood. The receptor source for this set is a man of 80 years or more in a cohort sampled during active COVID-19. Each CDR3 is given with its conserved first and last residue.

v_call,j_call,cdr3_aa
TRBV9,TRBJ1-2,CASSVKQGPGWGDGYTF
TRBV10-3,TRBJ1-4,CAIPDGGRFNEKLFF
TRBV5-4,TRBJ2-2,CASSLGLAGRNTGELFF
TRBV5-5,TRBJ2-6,CASSGGAGANVLTF
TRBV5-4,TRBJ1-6,CASSGTVNSPLHF
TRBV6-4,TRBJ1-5,CASSDSTLRRGNQPQHF
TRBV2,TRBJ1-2,CASTRGLYDGYTF
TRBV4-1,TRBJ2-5,CASSQGRGAETQYF
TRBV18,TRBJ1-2,CASSQDRNDLDGYTF
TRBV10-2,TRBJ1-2,CASSEAGGRGLDYGYTF
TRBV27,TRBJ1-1,CASSLQGAPTEAFF
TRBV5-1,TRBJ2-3,CASSLAASGNGDTQYF
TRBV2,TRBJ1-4,CASSEDRGFGQKLFF
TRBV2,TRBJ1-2,CASSAQGANYGYTF
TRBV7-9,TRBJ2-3,CASSLFLAETDTQYF
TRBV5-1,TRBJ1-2,CASSLPGQNYGYTF
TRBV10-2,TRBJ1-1,CASSLMGHWNTEAFF
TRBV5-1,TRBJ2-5,CASSSSGDQETQYF
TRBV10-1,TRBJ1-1,CASKTGVRTEAFF
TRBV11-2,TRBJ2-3,CASSPPRQGPSTDTQYF
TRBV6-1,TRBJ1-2,CASSEFQGANGYTF
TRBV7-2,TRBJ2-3,CASSLVPAGLSTDTQYF
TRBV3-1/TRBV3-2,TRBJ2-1,CASSQIDEQFF
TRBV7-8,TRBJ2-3,CASSQGGIADTQYF
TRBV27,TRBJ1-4,CASSFRQGPTNEKLFF
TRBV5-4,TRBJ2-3,CASSLASGGKGDTQYF
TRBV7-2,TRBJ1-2,CASSLGSTAYYGYTF
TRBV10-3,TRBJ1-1,CAISESEGGTEAFF
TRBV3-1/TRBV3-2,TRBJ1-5,CASSQDSGQGANQPQHF
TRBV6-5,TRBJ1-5,CASSPTGGSQPQHF
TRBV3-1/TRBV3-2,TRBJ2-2,CASSQGQGSTGELFF
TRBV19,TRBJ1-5,CASSIKRGTGRFDNQPQHF
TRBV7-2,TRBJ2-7,CASSLAGQDYEQYF
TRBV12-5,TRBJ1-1,CASGKPGQGLVTEAFF
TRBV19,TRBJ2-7,CASSTSPGGPGQQYF
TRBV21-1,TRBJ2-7,CASSNRTSGNYEQYF
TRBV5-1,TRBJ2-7,CASSLQGAYEQYF
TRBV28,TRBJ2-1,CASSLYGARSYNEQFF
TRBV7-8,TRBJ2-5,CAIGGGSSQETQYF
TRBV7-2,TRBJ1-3,CASSLYSGAGNTIYF
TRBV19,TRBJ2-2,CASSIVRGPGELFF
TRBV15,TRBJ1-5,CATSSLQQPQHF
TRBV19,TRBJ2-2,CASSIVGNTGELFF
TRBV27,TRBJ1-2,CASSLSLGQGGYGYTF
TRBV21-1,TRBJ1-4,CASSNEGGQKVRGSEKLFF
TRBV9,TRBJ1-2,CASSLRGGTSAVTF
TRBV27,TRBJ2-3,CASSLAGAYTDTQYF
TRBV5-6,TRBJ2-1,CASRPVLSSYNEQFF
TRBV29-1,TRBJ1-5,CSVQQGSSNQPQHF
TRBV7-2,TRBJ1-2,CASSLQGFQGYTF
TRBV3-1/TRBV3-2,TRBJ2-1,CASSPRGQPYNEQFF
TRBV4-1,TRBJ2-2,CASSQGPTLAVLNTGELFF
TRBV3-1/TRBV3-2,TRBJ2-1,CASSQVTGGYNEQFF
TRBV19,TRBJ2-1,CASGHLSGAKPNEQFF